This T cell receptor beta chain was observed in a study of identifying expanded T cells in peripheral blood. Concerning this clone: Its matching antigen is unknown.

Some clones are missing from TCRdb's copy, which holds only in-frame ones; the method was immunoSEQ multiplex PCR. The data hold some 93,000 clones, with approximately 86% observed a single time. Germline loops: CDR1 PRHDT, CDR2 FYEKMQ (reference sequence). After removal of 5 bases from V and 5 bases from J, the junction contained 6 bases not matched to a gene. The CDR3 spans 15 residues. During the collection period, no donor immune events like infections were recorded. Study observations and caveats: Variance in clone template counts between approximately 2-week samples significantly increased with total template count across all healthy donors.

The chain combines TRBV13 with TRBJ1-4, with TRBD1 matching over 9 bases. This sequence originates from a person between 18 and 70 years old in good health. The source material was blood. The CDR3 DNA reads TGTGCCAGCAGCCCCCGGACAGGGGTAAATGAAAAACTGTTTTTT. Protein product: CASSPRTGVNEKLFF.